This entry concerns a single TCR beta chain. The antigen remains unidentified. This sample was included in a study of cytomegalovirus exposure and HLA in healthy donors. Notes on the study in general: TCR beta chains numbering under 200 were designated cytomegalovirus-associated. First-cohort TCR clusters were later found to tend to co-occur in the 120 validation repertoires.

Assay used: immunoSEQ multiplex PCR; TCRdb lists only in-frame clones, some missing. Among 150,000 to 200,000 clones listed, 85% were seen once. Trimming took off 2 bases at V and 9 bases at J, with 17 bases between the two ends. CDR1 is LNHDA, CDR2 SQIVND, per germline (reference sequence). This CDR3 spans 15 amino acids. This chain joins TRBV19 and TRBJ1-5; TRBD1 is a possible D gene (5 bases). The TCR originated in a man between 25 and 39 years old in good health and CMV-seropositive. The sample consisted of PBMCs. This CDR3 is CASSILGDSLLPQHF. The CDR3 DNA sequence: TGTGCCAGTAGTATATTAGGGGACTCGCTGCTGCCCCAGCATTTT.